This T cell receptor beta chain comes out of a study of cytomegalovirus exposure and HLA in healthy donors. About the study: Genotyping showed 75% to 90% of approximately 430 donors falling in the Caucasian-associated ancestry cluster. Study results and limitations: Reportedly, HLA-A and HLA-B alleles of most subjects were accurately predicted from TCR beta.

Remarks on this clone: No antigen is known for it.

V lost 0 bases and J lost 4; bases outside the gene matches: 4. Germline V lookup: CDR1 WSHSY, CDR2 SAAADI. The CDR3 runs 15 residues. Donors had nominal health at sampling but likely had unrecorded immune exposures. 60 Vbeta and 13 Jbeta primers were used in PCR. The assay was immunoSEQ multiplex PCR, and TCRdb's table has in-frame clones only and misses some. Listed are roughly 36,000 clones; approximately 2.9% falls within the top ten. What was sequenced was PBMCs. This sequence was found in a woman aged 25 to 39 in good health and CMV-seropositive. The chain links TRBV10-2 to TRBJ2-5, with 8 bases matching TRBD2. This CDR3 reads CASSESLAGGETQYF. The DNA of the CDR3 is TGCGCCAGCAGTGAGTCTCTAGCGGGCGGAGAGACCCAGTACTTC.